This record covers a single TCR beta chain. CDR3 size: 14 residues. Trimming took 2 bases from V and 0 from J, leaving 6 bases between them. The germline V gene has CDR1 SEHNR and CDR2 FQNEAQ (reference sequence). These data originate in a study of monozygotic twins with cystic fibrosis. Clones were sequenced by immunoSEQ multiplex PCR, and TCRdb holds only the in-frame ones, with some missing. The sample contains 39,000 or so clones, 85% to 95% of which appear only once. Sequenced input: blood. The sequence was obtained from a boy aged 2-9 years with cystic fibrosis. The J gene is TRBJ2-3, the V gene TRBV7-9, with D hard to call. The CDR3 loop reads CASSLPWSTDTQYF. In DNA form, the CDR3 reads TGTGCCAGCAGCTTACCGTGGAGCACAGATACGCAGTATTTT.